Listed here is a single TCR beta chain. The antigen is not known. The source of the sample is a study of CD8+CD57+ T cells in acquired aplastic anemia. General observations from the study: With respect to CD8+ Simpson's diversity, patients and controls did not differ significantly.

Genomic DNA, the template, was used for profiling of the TCR beta VDJ and CDR3. TCRdb reprocessed the reads via MiXCR and lists one record per CDR3 protein. This sample has about 210,000 distinct CDR3 sequences; over 60% occur once, and the top ten carry around 32%. The TCR comes from a human donor in good health. Input material: sorted CD4+, CD8+, or CD8+CD57+ T cells (not recorded which) from PBMCs.

In nucleotides, the CDR3 is TGTGCCAGCAGCGGCGGGGGGACAAACAATGAGCAGTTCTTC. Amino acid sequence: CASSGGGTNNEQFF. This chain connects TRBV7-3 to TRBJ2-1; 8 nucleotides agree with TRBD2. The CDR3 is 14 amino acids. Germline loops: CDR1 SGHTA, CDR2 FQGTGA. V shed 5 bases and J 5 bases; nucleotides not matched to a gene: 5.